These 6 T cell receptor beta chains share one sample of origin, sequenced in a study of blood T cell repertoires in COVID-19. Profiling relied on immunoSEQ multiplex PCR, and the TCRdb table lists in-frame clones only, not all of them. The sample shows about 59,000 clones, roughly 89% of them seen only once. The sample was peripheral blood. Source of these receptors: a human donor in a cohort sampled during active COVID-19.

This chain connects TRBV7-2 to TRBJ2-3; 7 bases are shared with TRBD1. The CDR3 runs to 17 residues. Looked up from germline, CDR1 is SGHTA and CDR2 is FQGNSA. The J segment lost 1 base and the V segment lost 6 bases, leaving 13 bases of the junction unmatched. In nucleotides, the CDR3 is TGTGCCAGCAGAGAGGATCGGACAGGCGCCGGCACAGATACGCAGTATTTT. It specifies CASREDRTGAGTDTQYF.

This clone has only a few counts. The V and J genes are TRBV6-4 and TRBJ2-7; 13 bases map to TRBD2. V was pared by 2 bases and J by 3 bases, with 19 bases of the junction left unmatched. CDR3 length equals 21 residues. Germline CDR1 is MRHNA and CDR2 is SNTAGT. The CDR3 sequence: CASSDPLRTSGSPPHFYEQYF. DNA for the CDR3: TGTGCCAGCAGTGACCCCCTCCGGACTAGCGGGAGCCCCCCCCACTTCTACGAGCAGTACTTC.

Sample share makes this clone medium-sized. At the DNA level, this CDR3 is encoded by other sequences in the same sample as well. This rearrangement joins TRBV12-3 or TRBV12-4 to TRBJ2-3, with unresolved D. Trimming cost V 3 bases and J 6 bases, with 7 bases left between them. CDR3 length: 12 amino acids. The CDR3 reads CASSFFPDTQYF. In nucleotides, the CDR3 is TGTGCCAGCAGTTTTTTTCCGGATACGCAGTATTTT.

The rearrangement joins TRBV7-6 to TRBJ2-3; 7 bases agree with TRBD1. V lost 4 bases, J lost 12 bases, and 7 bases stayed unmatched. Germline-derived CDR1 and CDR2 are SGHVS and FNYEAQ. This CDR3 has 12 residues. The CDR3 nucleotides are TGTGCCAGCAGCTATACAGACAGGGCTCAGTATTTT. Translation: CASSYTDRAQYF. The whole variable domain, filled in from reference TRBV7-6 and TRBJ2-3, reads GAGVSQSPRYKVTKRGQDVALRCDPISGHVSLYWYRQALGQGPEFLTYFNYEAQQDKSGLPNDRFSAERPEGSISTLTIQRTEQRDSAMYRCASSYTDRAQYFGPGTRLTVL.

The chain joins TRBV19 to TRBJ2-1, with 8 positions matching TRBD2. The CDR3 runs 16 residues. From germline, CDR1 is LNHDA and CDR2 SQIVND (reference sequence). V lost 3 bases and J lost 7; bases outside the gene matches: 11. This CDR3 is CASSILGGGSQNEQFF. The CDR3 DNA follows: TGTGCCAGTAGTATTCTGGGCGGGGGGAGCCAAAATGAGCAGTTCTTC.

CDR3 in DNA: TGTGCTAGTGGTTTGGTACTGGGGCCCACCGGGGAGCTGTTTTTT. It codes for CASGLVLGPTGELFF. J is TRBJ2-2 and V is TRBV12-5; perhaps TRBD1 as D (5 bases). Germline V CDR1 and CDR2: LGHNT, FRNRAP. Deletions cut 0 bases from V and 4 bases from J, with 9 bases between. There are 15 residues in the CDR3.